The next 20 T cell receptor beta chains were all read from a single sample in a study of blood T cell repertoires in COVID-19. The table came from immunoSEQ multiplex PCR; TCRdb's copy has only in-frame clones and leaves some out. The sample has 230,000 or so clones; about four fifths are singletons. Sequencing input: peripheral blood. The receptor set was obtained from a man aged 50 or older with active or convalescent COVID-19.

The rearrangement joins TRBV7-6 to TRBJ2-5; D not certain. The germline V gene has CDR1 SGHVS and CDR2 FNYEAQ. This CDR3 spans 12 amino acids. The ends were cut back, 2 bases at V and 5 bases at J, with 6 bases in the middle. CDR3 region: CASSLTEETQYF. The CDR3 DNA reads TGTGCCAGCAGCTTAACGGAGGAGACCCAGTACTTC.

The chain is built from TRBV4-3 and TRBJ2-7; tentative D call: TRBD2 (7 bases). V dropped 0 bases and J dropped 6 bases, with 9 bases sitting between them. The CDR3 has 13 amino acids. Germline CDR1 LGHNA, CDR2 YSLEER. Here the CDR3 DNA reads TGCGCCAGCAGCCAAGAGCGGGGGCGCGAGCAGTACTTC. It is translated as CASSQERGREQYF.

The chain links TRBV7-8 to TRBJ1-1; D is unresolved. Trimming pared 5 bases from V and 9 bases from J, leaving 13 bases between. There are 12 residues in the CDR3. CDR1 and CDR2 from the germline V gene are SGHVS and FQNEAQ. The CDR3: CASSPHRSKAFF. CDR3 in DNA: TGTGCCAGCAGCCCACACCGGAGTAAAGCTTTCTTT.

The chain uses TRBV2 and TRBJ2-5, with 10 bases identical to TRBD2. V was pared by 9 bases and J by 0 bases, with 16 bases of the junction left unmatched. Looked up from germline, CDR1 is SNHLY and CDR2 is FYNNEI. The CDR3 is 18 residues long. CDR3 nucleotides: TGTGCCAGAACAATCCCCCCTAGCGGGGGAGGGTACCAAGAGACCCAGTACTTC. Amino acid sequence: CARTIPPSGGGYQETQYF.

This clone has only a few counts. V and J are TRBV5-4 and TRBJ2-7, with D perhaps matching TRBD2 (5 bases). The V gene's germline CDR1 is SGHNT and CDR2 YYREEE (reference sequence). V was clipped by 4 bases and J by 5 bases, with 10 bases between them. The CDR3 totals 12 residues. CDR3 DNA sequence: TGTGCCAGCAGCCTTACGGGGAACGAGCAGTACTTC. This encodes CASSLTGNEQYF.

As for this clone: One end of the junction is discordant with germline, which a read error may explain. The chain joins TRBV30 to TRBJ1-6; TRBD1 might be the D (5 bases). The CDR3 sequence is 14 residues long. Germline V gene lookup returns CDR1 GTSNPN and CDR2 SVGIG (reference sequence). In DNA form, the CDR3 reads TGTGCCTGGATTAGCGGGACCTACAATTCACCCCTCCACTTT. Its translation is CAWISGTYNSPLHF. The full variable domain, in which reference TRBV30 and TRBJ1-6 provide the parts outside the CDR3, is SQTIHQWPATLVQPVGSPLSLECTVEGTSNPNLYWYRQAAGRGLQLLFYSVGIGQISSEVPQNLSASRPQDRQFILSSKKLLLSDSGFYLCAWISGTYNSPLHFGNGTRLTVT.

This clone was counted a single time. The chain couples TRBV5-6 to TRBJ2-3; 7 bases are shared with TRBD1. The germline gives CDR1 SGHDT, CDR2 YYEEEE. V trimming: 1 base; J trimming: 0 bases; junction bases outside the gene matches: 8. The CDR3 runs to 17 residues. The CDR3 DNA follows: TGTGCCAGCAGCTTGATGACAGGGACCTTTAGCACAGATACGCAGTATTTT. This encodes CASSLMTGTFSTDTQYF.

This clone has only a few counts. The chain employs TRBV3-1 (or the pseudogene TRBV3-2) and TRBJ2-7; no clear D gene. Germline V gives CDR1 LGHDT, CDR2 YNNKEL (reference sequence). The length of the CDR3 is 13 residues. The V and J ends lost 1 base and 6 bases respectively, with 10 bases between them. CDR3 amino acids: CASSQAGFGEQYF. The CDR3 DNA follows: TGTGCCAGCAGCCAAGCCGGGTTTGGCGAGCAGTACTTC.

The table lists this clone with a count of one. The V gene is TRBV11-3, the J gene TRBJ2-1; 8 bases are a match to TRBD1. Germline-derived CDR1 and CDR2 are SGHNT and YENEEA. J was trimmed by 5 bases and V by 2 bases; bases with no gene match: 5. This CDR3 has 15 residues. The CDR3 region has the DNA TGTGCCAGCAGCTTAAGGGGGACAGGACACAATGAGCAGTTCTTC. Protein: CASSLRGTGHNEQFF.

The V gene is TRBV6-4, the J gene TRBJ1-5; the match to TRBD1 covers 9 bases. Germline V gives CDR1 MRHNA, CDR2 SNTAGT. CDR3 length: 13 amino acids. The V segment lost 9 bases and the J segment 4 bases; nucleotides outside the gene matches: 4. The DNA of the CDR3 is TGTGCCAGTCCGACAGGGGGGAATCAGCCCCAGCATTTT. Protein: CASPTGGNQPQHF.

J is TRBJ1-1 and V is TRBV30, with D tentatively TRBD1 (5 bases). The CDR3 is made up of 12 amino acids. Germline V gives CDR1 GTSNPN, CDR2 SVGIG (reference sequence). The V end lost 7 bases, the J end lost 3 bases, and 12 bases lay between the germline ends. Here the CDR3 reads CASKGSDTEAFF. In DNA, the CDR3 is TGTGCCTCCAAGGGGTCCGACACTGAAGCTTTCTTT.

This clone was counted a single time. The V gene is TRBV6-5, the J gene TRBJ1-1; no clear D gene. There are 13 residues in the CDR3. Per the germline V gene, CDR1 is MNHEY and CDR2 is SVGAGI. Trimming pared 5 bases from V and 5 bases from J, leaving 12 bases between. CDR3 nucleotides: TGTGCCAGCAGTCCTACCACGGGAACTGAAGCTTTCTTT. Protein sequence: CASSPTTGTEAFF.

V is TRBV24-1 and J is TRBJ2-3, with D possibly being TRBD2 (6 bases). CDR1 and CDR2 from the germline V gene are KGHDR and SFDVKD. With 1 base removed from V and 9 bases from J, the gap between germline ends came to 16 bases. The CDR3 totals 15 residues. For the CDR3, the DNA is TGTGCCACCAGTGATTTCATCGGGGGAAGGGCCACGCAGTATTTT. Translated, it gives CATSDFIGGRATQYF.

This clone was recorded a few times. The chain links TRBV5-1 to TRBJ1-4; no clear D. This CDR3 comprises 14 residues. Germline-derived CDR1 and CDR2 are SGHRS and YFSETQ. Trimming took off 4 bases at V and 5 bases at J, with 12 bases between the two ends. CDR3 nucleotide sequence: TGCGCCAGCAGCCCGGGTGGCCCCAATGAAAAACTGTTTTTT. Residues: CASSPGGPNEKLFF. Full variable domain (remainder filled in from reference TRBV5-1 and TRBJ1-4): KAGVTQTPRYLIKTRGQQVTLSCSPISGHRSVSWYQQTPGQGLQFLFEYFSETQRNKGNFPGRFSGRQFSNSRSEMNVSTLELGDSALYLCASSPGGPNEKLFFGSGTQLSVL.

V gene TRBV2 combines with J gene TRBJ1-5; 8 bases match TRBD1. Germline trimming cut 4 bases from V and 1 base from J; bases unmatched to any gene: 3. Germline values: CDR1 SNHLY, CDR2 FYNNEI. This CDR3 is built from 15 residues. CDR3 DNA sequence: TGTGCCAGCAGTGGAACAGGGGGAAGCAATCAGCCCCAGCATTTT. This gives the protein CASSGTGGSNQPQHF.

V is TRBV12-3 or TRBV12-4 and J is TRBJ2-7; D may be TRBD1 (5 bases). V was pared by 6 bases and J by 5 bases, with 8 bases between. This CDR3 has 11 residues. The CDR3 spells CASRDRHEQYF. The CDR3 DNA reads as TGTGCCAGCAGAGACAGACACGAGCAGTACTTC.

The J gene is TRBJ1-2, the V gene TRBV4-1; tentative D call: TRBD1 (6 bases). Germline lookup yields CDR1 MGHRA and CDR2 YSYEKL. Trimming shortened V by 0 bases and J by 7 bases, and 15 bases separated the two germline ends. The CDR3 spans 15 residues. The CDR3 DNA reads TGCGCCAGCAGCCAAGAAACAGGGTTAAGTAGTGGCTACACCTTC. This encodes CASSQETGLSSGYTF.

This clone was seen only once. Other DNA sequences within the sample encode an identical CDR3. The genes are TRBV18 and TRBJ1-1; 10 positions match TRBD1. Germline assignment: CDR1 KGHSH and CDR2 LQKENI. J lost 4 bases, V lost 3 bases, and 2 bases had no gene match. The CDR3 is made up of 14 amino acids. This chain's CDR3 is CASSPWTGGTEAFF. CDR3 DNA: TGTGCCAGCTCACCTTGGACAGGGGGCACTGAAGCTTTCTTT.

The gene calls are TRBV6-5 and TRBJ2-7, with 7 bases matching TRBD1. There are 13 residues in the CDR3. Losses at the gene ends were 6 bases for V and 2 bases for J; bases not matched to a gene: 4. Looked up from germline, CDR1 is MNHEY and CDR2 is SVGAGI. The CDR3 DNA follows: TGTGCCAGCAGAGAGACAGGGCCCTACGAGCAGTACTTC. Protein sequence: CASRETGPYEQYF.

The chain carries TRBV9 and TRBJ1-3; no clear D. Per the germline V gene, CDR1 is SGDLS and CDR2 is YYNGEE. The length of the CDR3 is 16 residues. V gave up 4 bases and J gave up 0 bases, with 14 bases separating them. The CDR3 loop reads CASSPWEVPSGNTIYF. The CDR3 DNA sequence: TGTGCCAGCAGCCCCTGGGAGGTGCCCTCTGGAAACACCATATATTTT.